This entry is about one T cell receptor beta chain. The sample originates from a study of blood T cell repertoires in COVID-19. TCRdb keeps only in-frame clones here, not all; method: immunoSEQ multiplex PCR. This sample carries tens of thousands of clones, more than 70% of them seen once, and the ten largest clones take approximately 19%. The germline V gene has CDR1 SGHVS and CDR2 FQNEAQ. This CDR3 region has 14 residues. Trimming at V came to 4 bases and at J to 5 bases, leaving 7 bases not matched to a gene. V usage is TRBV7-8 and J usage is TRBJ1-2; 7 bases line up with TRBD1. The clonotype originates from a human donor in a cohort sampled during active COVID-19. The sample comprised peripheral blood. In DNA form, the CDR3 reads TGTGCCAGCAGCTCGGGGACAGCACAGTATGGCTACACCTTC. It yields the protein CASSSGTAQYGYTF.